Here is one T cell receptor beta chain with its context. What it binds is unknown. The data were taken from a study of T cell repertoires in cytomegalovirus infection. TCRdb recomputed calls from the reads with MiXCR, one row per CDR3 protein. The sample holds approximately 500,000 distinct CDR3 sequences, roughly a third seen once. The V and J ends lost 0 bases and 5 bases respectively, with 14 bases between them. CDR3 length equals 16 residues. Germline lookup yields CDR1 LNHDA and CDR2 SQIVND (reference sequence). This TCR came from a human donor in good health (CMV status not recorded). Some clones in this sample may be carry-over from other donors' samples. The input for sequencing was cultured PBMCs, taken from culture after CMV antigen stimulation. V is TRBV19 and J is TRBJ2-1; D is undetermined. CDR3 bases: TGTGCCAGTAGTATAGACCGCAGTAGGACCCACAATGAGCAGTTCTTC. Its translation: CASSIDRSRTHNEQFF.